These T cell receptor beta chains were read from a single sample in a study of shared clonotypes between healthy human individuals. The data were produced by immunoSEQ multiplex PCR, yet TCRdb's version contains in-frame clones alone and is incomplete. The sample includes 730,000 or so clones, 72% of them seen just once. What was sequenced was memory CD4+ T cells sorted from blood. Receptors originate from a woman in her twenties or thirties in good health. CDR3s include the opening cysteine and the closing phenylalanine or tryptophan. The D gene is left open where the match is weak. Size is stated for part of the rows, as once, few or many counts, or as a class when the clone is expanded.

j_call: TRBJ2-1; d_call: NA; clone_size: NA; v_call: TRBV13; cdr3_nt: TGTGCCAGCAGCGTCCTAGGAGGGGGAGGGCCTCGGAATGAGCAGTTCTTC; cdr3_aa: CASSVLGGGGPRNEQFF
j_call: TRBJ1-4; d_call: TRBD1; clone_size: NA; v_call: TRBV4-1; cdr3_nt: TGCGCCAGCAGCCCGGGACAGGGGGCGGCTAATGAAAAACTGTTTTTT; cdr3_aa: CASSPGQGAANEKLFF
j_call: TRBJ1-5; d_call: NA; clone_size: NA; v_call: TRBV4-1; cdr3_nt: TGCGCCAGCAGCCAAGCTTGGTTTAGCAATCAGCCCCAGCATTTT; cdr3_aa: CASSQAWFSNQPQHF
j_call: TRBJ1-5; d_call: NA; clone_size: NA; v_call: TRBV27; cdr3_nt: TGTGCCAGCAGTCCCACCCGAACCGGGTTTTATAGCAATCAGCCCCAGCATTTT; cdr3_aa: CASSPTRTGFYSNQPQHF
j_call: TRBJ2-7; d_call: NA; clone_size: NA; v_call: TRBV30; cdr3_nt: TGTGCCTGGAGGAGGGCGGGCCTAAGCTCCTACGAGCAGTACTTC; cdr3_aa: CAWRRAGLSSYEQYF
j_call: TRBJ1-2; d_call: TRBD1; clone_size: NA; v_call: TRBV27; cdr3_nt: TGTGCCAGCAGTACAGGGGTTGGCTATGGCTACACCTTC; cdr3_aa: CASSTGVGYGYTF
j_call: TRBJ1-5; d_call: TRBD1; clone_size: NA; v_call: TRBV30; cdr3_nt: TGTGCCTGGAGTGTAAATTGGGGGACAGCTAGCAATCAGCCCCAGCATTTT; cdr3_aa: CAWSVNWGTASNQPQHF
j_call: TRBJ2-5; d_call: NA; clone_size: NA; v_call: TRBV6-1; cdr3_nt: TGTGCCAGCAGGAGGAGCCAAGAGACCCAGTACTTC; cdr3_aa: CASRRSQETQYF
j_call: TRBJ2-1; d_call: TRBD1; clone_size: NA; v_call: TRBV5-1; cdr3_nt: TGCGCCAGCAGCTTGGCCGGGACAGGGTACAATGAGCAGTTCTTC; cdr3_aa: CASSLAGTGYNEQFF
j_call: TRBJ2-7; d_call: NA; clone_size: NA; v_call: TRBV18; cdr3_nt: TGTGCCAGCTCACCGGTGTCGGGGAGCTCCTACGAGCAGTACTTC; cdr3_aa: CASSPVSGSSYEQYF
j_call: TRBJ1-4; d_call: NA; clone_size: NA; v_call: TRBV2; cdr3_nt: TGTGCCAGCTCAGGATCCAATGAAAAACTGTTTTTT; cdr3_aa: CASSGSNEKLFF
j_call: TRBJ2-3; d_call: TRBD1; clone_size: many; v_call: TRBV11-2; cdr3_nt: TGTGCCAGCAGCTTAACGGGGGACAGGGCAGATACGCAGTATTTT; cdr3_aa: CASSLTGDRADTQYF
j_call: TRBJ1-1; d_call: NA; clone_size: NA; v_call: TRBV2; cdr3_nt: TGTGCCAGTTCACCGCTGATGAACACTGAAGCTTTCTTT; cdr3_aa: CASSPLMNTEAFF
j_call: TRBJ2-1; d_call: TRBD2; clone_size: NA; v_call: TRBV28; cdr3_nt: TGTGCCAGCAGTCTCTCTAGGACTAGTGACGACAATGAGCAGTTCTTC; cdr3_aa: CASSLSRTSDDNEQFF
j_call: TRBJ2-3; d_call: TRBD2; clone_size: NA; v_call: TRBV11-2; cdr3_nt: TGTGCCAGCAGCTTAGAGCGGGAGAGTTTAGATACGCAGTATTTT; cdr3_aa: CASSLERESLDTQYF
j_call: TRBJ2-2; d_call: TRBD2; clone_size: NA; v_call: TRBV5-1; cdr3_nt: TGCGCCAGCAGCGGGGCCCCCGGGAGGGCCGCCGGGGAGCTGTTTTTT; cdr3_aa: CASSGAPGRAAGELFF
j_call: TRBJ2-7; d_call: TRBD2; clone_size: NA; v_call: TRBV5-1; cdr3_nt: TGCGCCAGCAGGATTGACCTTAGCGGGAGCCTCGAGCAGTACTTC; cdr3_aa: CASRIDLSGSLEQYF
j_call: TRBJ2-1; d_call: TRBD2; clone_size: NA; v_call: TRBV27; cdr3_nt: TGTGCCAGCAGTTTTGGCCGTTGGGGGACTAGCGGGAGCGGCAATGAGCAGTTCTTC; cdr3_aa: CASSFGRWGTSGSGNEQFF
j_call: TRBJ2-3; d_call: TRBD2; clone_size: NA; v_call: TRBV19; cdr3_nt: TGTGCCACCTCTAAGGGACTAGCGGGGGGGGGCACAGATACGCAGTATTTT; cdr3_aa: CATSKGLAGGGTDTQYF
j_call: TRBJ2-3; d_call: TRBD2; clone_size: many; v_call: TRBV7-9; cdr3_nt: TGTGCCAGCAGCTTGCTAGCGGGTAATCCCACAGATACGCAGTATTTT; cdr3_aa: CASSLLAGNPTDTQYF
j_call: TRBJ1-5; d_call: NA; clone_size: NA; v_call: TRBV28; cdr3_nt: TGTGCCAGCAGCTTGGCCGGTAAGGGTTATAGCAATCAGCCCCAGCATTTT; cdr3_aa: CASSLAGKGYSNQPQHF
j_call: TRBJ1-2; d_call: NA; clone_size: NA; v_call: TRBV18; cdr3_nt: TGTGCCAGCTCACCGGAAAAGGGTATGACAGTCTATGGCTACACCTTC; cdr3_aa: CASSPEKGMTVYGYTF
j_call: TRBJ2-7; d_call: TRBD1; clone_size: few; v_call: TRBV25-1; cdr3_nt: TGTGCCAGCAGTGAACCTAACAGGGGGGACGAGCAGTACTTC; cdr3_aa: CASSEPNRGDEQYF
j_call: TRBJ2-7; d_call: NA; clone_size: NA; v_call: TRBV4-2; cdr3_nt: TGTGCCAGCAGCCAAGATGCACTCCTTGGTGTCGAGCAGTACTTC; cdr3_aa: CASSQDALLGVEQYF
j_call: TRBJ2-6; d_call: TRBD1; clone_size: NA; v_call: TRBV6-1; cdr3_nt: TGTGCCAGCAGTGTCCGGGACAGGGGATCAGCTGGGGCCAACGTCCTGACTTTC; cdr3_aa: CASSVRDRGSAGANVLTF
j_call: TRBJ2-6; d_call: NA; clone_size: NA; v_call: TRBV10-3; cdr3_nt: TGTGCCATCAGGCCGGGACTCACGTCCTCTGGGGCCAACGTCCTGACTTTC; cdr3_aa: CAIRPGLTSSGANVLTF
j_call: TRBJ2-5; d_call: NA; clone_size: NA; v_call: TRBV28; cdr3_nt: TGTGCCAGCAGTTTTCTCCGTGACAGGAAAGAGACCCAGTACTTC; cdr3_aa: CASSFLRDRKETQYF
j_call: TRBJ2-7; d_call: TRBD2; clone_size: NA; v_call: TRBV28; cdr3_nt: TGTGCCAGCAGACTAGCGGAGGACTACGAGCAGTACTTC; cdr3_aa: CASRLAEDYEQYF
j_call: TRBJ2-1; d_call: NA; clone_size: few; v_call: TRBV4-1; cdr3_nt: TGCGCCAGCAGCCAAGATCATCGGTATGGGATGCTGAATGAGCAGTTCTTC; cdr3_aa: CASSQDHRYGMLNEQFF
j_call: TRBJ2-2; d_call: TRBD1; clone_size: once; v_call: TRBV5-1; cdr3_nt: TGCGCCAGCAGCTCGGGACAGGGAGAAGCCGGGGAGCTGTTTTTT; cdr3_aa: CASSSGQGEAGELFF
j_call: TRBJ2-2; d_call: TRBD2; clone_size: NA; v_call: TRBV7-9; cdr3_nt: TGTGCCAGCAGCTTAGTTAGGACTAGCGGGAGAGCGAACACCGGGGAGCTGTTTTTT; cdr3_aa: CASSLVRTSGRANTGELFF
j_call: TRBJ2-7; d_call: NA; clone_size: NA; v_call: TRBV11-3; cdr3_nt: TGTGCCAGCAGCTTAGATCCGGGGTCGGAGCAGTACTTC; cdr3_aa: CASSLDPGSEQYF
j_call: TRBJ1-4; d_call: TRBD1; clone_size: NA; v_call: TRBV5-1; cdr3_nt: TGCGCCAGCAGGCCAAGGACAGGGACTAATGAAAAACTGTTTTTT; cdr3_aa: CASRPRTGTNEKLFF
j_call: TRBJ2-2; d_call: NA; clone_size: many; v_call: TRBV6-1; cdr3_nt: TGTGCCAGCAGTCTCCAGGCGAACACCGGGGAGCTGTTTTTT; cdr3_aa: CASSLQANTGELFF
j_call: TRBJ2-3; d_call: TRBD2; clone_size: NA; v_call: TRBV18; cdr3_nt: TGTGCCAGCGCGCCGGGAGGCAATACAGATACGCAGTATTTT; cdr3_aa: CASAPGGNTDTQYF
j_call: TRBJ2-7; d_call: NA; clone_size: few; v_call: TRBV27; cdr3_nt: TGTGCCAGCAGCAGACAGGTTGCCTACGAGCAGTACTTC; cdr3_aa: CASSRQVAYEQYF
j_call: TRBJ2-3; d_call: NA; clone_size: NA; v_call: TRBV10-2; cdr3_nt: TGCGCCAGCAGTGATAGGACAGATACGCAGTATTTT; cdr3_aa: CASSDRTDTQYF
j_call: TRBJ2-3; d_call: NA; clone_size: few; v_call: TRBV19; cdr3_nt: TGTGCCAGTAGTCTTCGGATAAGCCGTGGATTTACAGATACGCAGTATTTT; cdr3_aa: CASSLRISRGFTDTQYF
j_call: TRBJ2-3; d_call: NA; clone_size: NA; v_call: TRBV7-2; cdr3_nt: TGTGCCAGCAGCTTCCGTAGACAGGATCGGGCCACAGATACGCAGTATTTT; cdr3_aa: CASSFRRQDRATDTQYF
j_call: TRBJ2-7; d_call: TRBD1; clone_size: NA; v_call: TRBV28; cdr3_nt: TGTGCCAGCAGTTTAAGACAGGGGAACTACGAGCAGTACTTC; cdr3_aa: CASSLRQGNYEQYF
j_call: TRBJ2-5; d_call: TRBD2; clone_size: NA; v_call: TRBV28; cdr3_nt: TGTGCCAGCAGTGAGAGACTAGCGGGAGTAACAGAGACCCAGTACTTC; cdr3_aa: CASSERLAGVTETQYF
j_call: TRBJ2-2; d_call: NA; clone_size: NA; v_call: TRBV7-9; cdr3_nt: TGTGCCAGCAGCTTAGCGTTGTCAGGGGTGGATCCCGGGGAGCTGTTTTTT; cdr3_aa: CASSLALSGVDPGELFF
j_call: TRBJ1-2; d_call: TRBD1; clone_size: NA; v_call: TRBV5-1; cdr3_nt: TGCGCCAGCAGCAACCACCTACAGGGGGACTATGGCTACACCTTC; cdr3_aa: CASSNHLQGDYGYTF
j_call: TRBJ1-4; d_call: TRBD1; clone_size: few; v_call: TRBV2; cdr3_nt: TGTGCCAGCAGTCGAACCGGGACAGGCGAAAAGATTGGTGAAAAACTGTTTTTT; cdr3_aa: CASSRTGTGEKIGEKLFF
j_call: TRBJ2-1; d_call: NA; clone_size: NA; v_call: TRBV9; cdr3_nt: TGTGCCAGCAGCAGCCCAGGAGGACTCTCCTACAATGAGCAGTTCTTC; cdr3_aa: CASSSPGGLSYNEQFF
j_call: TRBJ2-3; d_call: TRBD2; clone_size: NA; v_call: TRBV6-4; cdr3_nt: TGTGCCAGCAGTGATGGGACTAGCGGGAGTGGCACAGATACGCAGTATTTT; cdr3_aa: CASSDGTSGSGTDTQYF
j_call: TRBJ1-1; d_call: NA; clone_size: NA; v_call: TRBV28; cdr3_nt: TGTGCCAGCAGACGACAGAACACTGAAGCTTTCTTT; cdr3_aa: CASRRQNTEAFF
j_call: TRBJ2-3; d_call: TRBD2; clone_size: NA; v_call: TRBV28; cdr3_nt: TGTGCCAGCAGGCCGGGACTAGCGGGTACTAGCACAGATACGCAGTATTTT; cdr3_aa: CASRPGLAGTSTDTQYF
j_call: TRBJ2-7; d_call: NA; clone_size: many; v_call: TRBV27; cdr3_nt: TGTGCCAGCAGTTTAGGCCAGGCCTCAGACGAGCAGTACTTC; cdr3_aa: CASSLGQASDEQYF
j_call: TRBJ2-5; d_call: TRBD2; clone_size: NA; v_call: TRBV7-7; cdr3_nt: TGTGCCAGCAGCTCCGCGGGGGGGGCTGGGGAGACCCAGTACTTC; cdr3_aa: CASSSAGGAGETQYF
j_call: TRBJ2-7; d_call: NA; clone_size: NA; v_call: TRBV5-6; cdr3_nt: TGTGCCAGCAGCTTGGGACAGAACTCCTACGAGCAGTACTTC; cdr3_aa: CASSLGQNSYEQYF
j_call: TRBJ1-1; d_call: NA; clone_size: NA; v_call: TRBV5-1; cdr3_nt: TGCGCCAGCAGCTTGGCTGGGCCCGTGAACACTGAAGCTTTCTTT; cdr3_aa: CASSLAGPVNTEAFF
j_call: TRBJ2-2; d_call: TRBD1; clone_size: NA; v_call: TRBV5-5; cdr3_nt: TGTGCCAGCAGTTGGGACAGGGCAAACACCGGGGAGCTGTTTTTT; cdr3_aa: CASSWDRANTGELFF
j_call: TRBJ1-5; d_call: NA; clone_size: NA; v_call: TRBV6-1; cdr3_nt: TGTGCCAGCACAGAACTTCACGGGTCTTTACCCCAGCATTTT; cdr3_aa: CASTELHGSLPQHF
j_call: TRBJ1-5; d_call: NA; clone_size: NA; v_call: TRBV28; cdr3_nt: TGTGCCAGCAGTTTAGCAGTTGGCGGGACCTATAGCAATCAGCCCCAGCATTTT; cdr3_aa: CASSLAVGGTYSNQPQHF